Below are 25 T cell receptor beta chains sequenced from a single sample in a study of T cells in localized non-small cell lung cancer. Data came from immunoSEQ multiplex PCR; TCRdb stores just in-frame clones and leaves some out. The sample includes about 46,000 clones, around 81% seen only once; the top ten take 15% to 20%. The sequenced sample was peripheral blood mononuclear cells, obtained before any cancer treatment. These receptors all stem from a man aged 40 to 70 with stage III lung adenocarcinoma.

This chain connects TRBV18 to TRBJ1-2, with D hard to call. Looked up from germline, CDR1 is KGHSH and CDR2 is LQKENI. V lost 0 bases, J lost 4 bases, and 6 bases lay in between. CDR3 length: 13 amino acids. CDR3 protein: CASSPPGIYGYTF. In DNA form, the CDR3 reads TGTGCCAGCTCACCACCGGGGATCTATGGCTACACCTTC.

V is TRBV2 and J is TRBJ2-2, with D hard to call. V lost 8 bases to trimming and J lost 7 bases, with 8 bases between them. From germline, CDR1 is SNHLY and CDR2 FYNNEI. The CDR3 is 11 residues long. CDR3 DNA sequence: TGTGCCAGCCTGAATGACGGGGAGCTGTTTTTT. Amino acids: CASLNDGELFF.

The chain is built from TRBV18 and TRBJ2-3, with 12 nucleotides matching TRBD2. Trimming cost V 2 bases and J 1 base; bases outside gene matches: 10. The CDR3 has 19 amino acids. Germline V CDR1 and CDR2: KGHSH, LQKENI. The CDR3 here is CASSPFSLAGGPGTDTQYF. The CDR3 coding sequence is TGTGCCAGCTCACCATTTTCCCTAGCGGGGGGGCCAGGCACAGATACGCAGTATTTT.

This chain connects TRBV6-1 to TRBJ2-3; tentatively, D is TRBD1 or TRBD2 (5 bases each). CDR1 is MNHNS, CDR2 SASEGT, per germline. The CDR3 covers 15 residues. With 5 bases removed from V and 4 bases from J, the gap between germline ends came to 16 bases. The CDR3 loop reads CASSLARGEADTQYF. CDR3 DNA: TGTGCCAGCAGTCTGGCGAGGGGTGAGGCAGATACGCAGTATTTT.

The rearrangement joins TRBV7-6 to TRBJ2-5, with 12 bases identical to TRBD2. The J segment lost 5 bases and the V segment lost 5 bases, leaving 6 bases of the junction unmatched. Germline CDR1 is SGHVS and CDR2 is FNYEAQ. The CDR3 extends over 15 amino acids. CDR3 DNA: TGTGCCAGCAGCCGAACCGGACTAGCGGGGGAGACCCAGTACTTC. Translation: CASSRTGLAGETQYF.

The chain recombines TRBV10-3 with TRBJ2-7; D possibly corresponds to TRBD1 (6 bases). Germline V gene sequence: CDR1 ENHRY, CDR2 SYGVKD. The V end lost 2 bases, the J end lost 4 bases, and 21 bases lay between the germline ends. This CDR3 has 17 amino acids. This CDR3 reads CAISEVTTGPSTYEQYF. The CDR3 DNA reads as TGTGCCATCAGTGAGGTCACCACAGGGCCAAGCACATACGAGCAGTACTTC.

This clone was counted ten times or more. The V and J genes are TRBV10-3 and TRBJ2-1, with TRBD2 identical over 11 bases. CDR3 length equals 16 residues. V was clipped by 2 bases and J by 4 bases; unmatched bases: 4. From germline, CDR1 is ENHRY and CDR2 SYGVKD. The CDR3 DNA sequence: TGTGCCATCAGTGAGACCAGGACTAGCGGGTACAATGAGCAGTTCTTC. It is translated as CAISETRTSGYNEQFF.

The chain combines TRBV7-9 with TRBJ2-7; D remains ambiguous. This CDR3 spans 11 amino acids. Germline V gives CDR1 SEHNR, CDR2 FQNEAQ (reference sequence). Deletions cut 6 bases from V and 5 bases from J, with 8 bases between. This CDR3 is CASSPRDEQYF. In nucleotides, the CDR3 is TGTGCCAGCAGTCCTCGGGACGAGCAGTACTTC.

The chain combines TRBV14 with TRBJ2-5; D is unclear. Germline-derived CDR1 and CDR2 are SGHDN and FVKESK. The CDR3 has 14 residues. Trimming took 0 bases from V and 5 from J, leaving 10 bases between them. The CDR3 here is CASSQDWSRETQYF. The CDR3 region has the DNA TGTGCCAGCAGCCAAGATTGGAGTAGGGAGACCCAGTACTTC.

The chain couples TRBV27 to TRBJ2-1; TRBD2 is a possible D gene (6 bases). CDR3 length: 16 residues. The germline V gene has CDR1 MNHEY and CDR2 SMNVEV (reference sequence). V was pared by 0 bases and J by 4 bases, with 13 bases between. CDR3 loop: CASSLSARGLYNEQFF. CDR3 DNA: TGTGCCAGCAGTTTATCGGCGCGGGGTCTATACAATGAGCAGTTCTTC.

The gene calls are TRBV19 and TRBJ1-4, with D maybe TRBD1 (5 bases). Per germline, CDR1 LNHDA and CDR2 SQIVND (reference sequence). The ends were cut back, 3 bases at V and 0 bases at J, with 8 bases in the middle. The CDR3 totals 15 residues. CDR3 nucleotide sequence: TGTGCCAGTAGTATTTTGGGGGCAACTAATGAAAAACTGTTTTTT. This encodes CASSILGATNEKLFF.

This sequence joins TRBV5-1 and TRBJ1-1; D is unclear. This CDR3 is built from 13 residues. Trimming shortened V by 0 bases and J by 7 bases, and 10 bases separated the two germline ends. The V gene's germline CDR1 is SGHRS and CDR2 YFSETQ. CDR3 in DNA: TGCGCCAGCAGCTTGGATTTCGGGGTTGAAGCTTTCTTT. As protein: CASSLDFGVEAFF.

The V and J genes are TRBV11-2 and TRBJ2-1, with D unresolved. The V end lost 5 bases, the J end lost 7 bases, and 15 bases lay between the germline ends. Germline CDR1 SGHAT, CDR2 FQNNGV. The CDR3 has 14 residues. The DNA of the CDR3 is TGTGCCAGCAGCGCCGATTGGGGTAGAAATGAGCAGTTCTTC. Its translation is CASSADWGRNEQFF.

The chain has TRBV2 and TRBJ1-5; unclear D gene. Germline V gene data show CDR1 as SNHLY and CDR2 as FYNNEI. Trimming removed 3 bases at V and 1 base at J, with 10 bases between. The CDR3 extends over 15 amino acids. The CDR3: CASSEFWSSNQPQHF. CDR3 DNA sequence: TGTGCCAGCAGTGAGTTTTGGTCCAGCAATCAGCCCCAGCATTTT.

The J gene is TRBJ2-3, the V gene TRBV11-2, with D tentatively TRBD1 or TRBD2 (5 bases each). CDR3 length: 16 residues. From germline, CDR1 is SGHAT and CDR2 FQNNGV. Deletions cut 3 bases from V and 6 bases from J, with 19 bases between. CDR3: CASSFAGTGYSDTQYF. CDR3 in DNA: TGTGCCAGCAGCTTCGCCGGGACGGGGTACTCGGATACGCAGTATTTT.

This clone turned up a few times. The CDR3 region has the DNA TGTGCCAGTAGTCAACAGGGCCGTGCGGGGACCCAGTACTTC. Translation gives CASSQQGRAGTQYF. This rearrangement joins TRBV19 to TRBJ2-5; TRBD1 might be the D (6 bases). Germline V lookup: CDR1 LNHDA, CDR2 SQIVND (reference sequence). V was cut by 5 bases and J by 7 bases, with 17 bases left in between. The CDR3 runs to 14 residues. Using reference TRBV19 and TRBJ2-5 for the parts outside the CDR3, the full variable domain is DGGITQSPKYLFRKEGQNVTLSCEQNLNHDAMYWYRQDPGQGLRLIYYSQIVNDFQKGDIAEGYSVSREKKESFPLTVTSAQKNPTAFYLCASSQQGRAGTQYFGPGTRLLVL.

V and J are TRBV4-1 and TRBJ1-5; D is unresolved. The CDR3 is 15 amino acids. The germline V gene has CDR1 MGHRA and CDR2 YSYEKL. V gave up 4 bases and J gave up 5 bases, with 15 bases separating them. In nucleotides, the CDR3 is TGCGCCAGCAGCCTCGTATCGAACGGGTATCAGCCCCAGCATTTT. Protein sequence: CASSLVSNGYQPQHF.

The chain links TRBV7-9 to TRBJ2-7; 7 bases align to TRBD2. Germline CDR1 SEHNR, CDR2 FQNEAQ (reference sequence). V dropped 1 base and J dropped 2; count of bases not matched to a gene: 11. This CDR3 is 17 amino acids long. CDR3 nucleotides: TGTGCCAGCAGCTTAGGAGGGTTAACGGGGGGAGCCTACGAGCAGTACTTC. Amino acid sequence: CASSLGGLTGGAYEQYF.

This rearrangement joins TRBV28 to TRBJ2-5; 9 bases fit TRBD1. The better agreement between TRBJ2-7 and the DNA end casts doubt on the J call. The CDR3 has 15 residues. CDR1 MDHEN and CDR2 SYDVKM come from the germline V gene. DNA for the CDR3: TGTGCCAGCAGTCCCCCGGGACAGGGCCTCTACGAGCAGTACTTC. Its translation is CASSPPGQGLYEQYF.

This chain uses TRBV11-2 with TRBJ2-5, with 8 bases lining up with TRBD2. Germline V gene lookup returns CDR1 SGHAT and CDR2 FQNNGV. The CDR3 is 15 amino acids. The V gene end was trimmed by 1 base and the J gene end by 6 bases; junction bases not matched to a gene: 7. Written as DNA, the CDR3 is TGTGCCAGCAGCTTAGCGGGGGGGTCCAAGAAGACCCAGTACTTC. It specifies CASSLAGGSKKTQYF.

This chain uses TRBV5-4 with TRBJ2-5; 7 positions match TRBD2. The length of the CDR3 is 14 residues. Trimming at V came to 4 bases and at J to 1 base, leaving 4 bases not matched to a gene. CDR1 SGHNT and CDR2 YYREEE come from the germline V gene (reference sequence). CDR3 DNA: TGTGCCAGCAGCATCCGGACTAGCCAAGAGACCCAGTACTTC. Translating gives CASSIRTSQETQYF.

The chain recombines TRBV10-2 with TRBJ1-6; D might be TRBD1 (5 bases). V was pared by 7 bases and J by 0 bases, with 10 bases between. The CDR3 runs to 15 residues. Germline V gives CDR1 WSHSY, CDR2 SAAADI. CDR3 DNA sequence: TGCGCCAGCATTGGGACCGTCTCCTATAATTCACCCCTCCACTTT. This translates into CASIGTVSYNSPLHF.

This clone was picked up a small number of times. The rearrangement links TRBV5-1 to TRBJ1-1, with 12 bases that match TRBD1. CDR3 size: 15 residues. Per germline, CDR1 SGHRS and CDR2 YFSETQ. The V segment lost 3 bases and the J segment 5 bases; nucleotides outside the gene matches: 5. CDR3: CASSSGQGARTEAFF. In DNA, the CDR3 is TGCGCCAGCAGCTCGGGACAGGGGGCGAGGACTGAAGCTTTCTTT.

The chain joins TRBV6-4 to TRBJ2-2; a possible D gene is TRBD2 (6 bases). CDR1 is MRHNA, CDR2 SNTAGT, per germline. Trimming stripped 0 bases from V and 4 bases from J, with 6 bases between. The CDR3 has 14 amino acids. CDR3 region: CASSDSTSTGELFF. As DNA, the CDR3 is TGTGCCAGCAGTGACTCGACTAGCACCGGGGAGCTGTTTTTT.

This clone occurred a few times. This chain links TRBV6-6 with TRBJ2-6; D unresolved. The V and J ends lost 2 bases and 0 bases respectively, with 8 bases between them. CDR3 length: 16 amino acids. Per the germline V gene, CDR1 is MNHNY and CDR2 is SVGAGI (reference sequence). CDR3 in amino acids: CASSYDKSSGANVLTF. The CDR3 DNA sequence: TGTGCCAGCAGTTACGACAAGAGCTCTGGGGCCAACGTCCTGACTTTC.